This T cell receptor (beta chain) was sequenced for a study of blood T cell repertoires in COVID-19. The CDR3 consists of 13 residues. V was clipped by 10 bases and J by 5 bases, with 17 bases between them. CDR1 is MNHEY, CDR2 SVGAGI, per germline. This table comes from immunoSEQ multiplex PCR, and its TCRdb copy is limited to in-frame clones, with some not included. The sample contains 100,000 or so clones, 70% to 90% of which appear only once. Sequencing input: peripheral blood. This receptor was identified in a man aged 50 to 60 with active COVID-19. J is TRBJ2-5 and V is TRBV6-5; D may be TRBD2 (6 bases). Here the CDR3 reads CATSITGGETQYF. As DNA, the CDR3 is TGTGCCACATCCATTACTGGAGGGGAGACCCAGTACTTC.